This T cell receptor (beta chain) was captured by sequencing in a study of T cells in localized non-small cell lung cancer. Study results and limitations: Appearances in adjacent lung were noted for a median about 50 of the top 100 tumor clones.

With respect to this clone: What it recognizes is unknown.

The method was immunoSEQ multiplex PCR; TCRdb's version includes in-frame clones alone and lacks a portion of them. The sample yields tens of thousands of clones, 65% to 85% seen once. V was cut by 3 bases and J by 3 bases, with 26 bases left in between. The germline V gene has CDR1 SGHTA and CDR2 FQGTGA. The CDR3 contains 20 residues. Sequencing used peripheral blood, obtained before any cancer treatment. The TCR sequence derives from a female donor of 60 years or more with stage I lung adenocarcinoma. The rearrangement joins TRBV7-3 to TRBJ2-2, with D perhaps matching TRBD1 or TRBD2 (5 bases each). The CDR3 spells CASSLVAAGSYKVDTGELFF. The CDR3 nucleotides are TGTGCCAGCAGCTTGGTGGCGGCAGGGAGTTATAAAGTTGACACCGGGGAGCTGTTTTTT. Based on the CDR3 plus reference TRBV7-3 and TRBJ2-2, the full variable domain is GAGVSQTPSNKVTEKGKYVELRCDPISGHTALYWYRQSLGQGPEFLIYFQGTGAADDSGLPNDRFFAVRPEGSVSTLKIQRTERGDSAVYLCASSLVAAGSYKVDTGELFFGEGSRLTVL.